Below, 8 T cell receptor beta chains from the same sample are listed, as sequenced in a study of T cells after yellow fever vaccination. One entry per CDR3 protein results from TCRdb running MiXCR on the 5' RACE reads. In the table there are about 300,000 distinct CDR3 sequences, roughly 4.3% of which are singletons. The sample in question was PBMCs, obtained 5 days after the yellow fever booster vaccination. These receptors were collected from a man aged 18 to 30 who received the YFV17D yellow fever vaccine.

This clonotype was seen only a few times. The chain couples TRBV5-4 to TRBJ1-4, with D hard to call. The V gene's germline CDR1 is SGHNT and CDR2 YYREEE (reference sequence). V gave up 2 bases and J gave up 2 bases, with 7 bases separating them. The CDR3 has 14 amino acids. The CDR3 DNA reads TGTGCCAGCAGCTTCGATCCTACTAATGAAAAACTGTTTTTT. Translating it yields CASSFDPTNEKLFF.

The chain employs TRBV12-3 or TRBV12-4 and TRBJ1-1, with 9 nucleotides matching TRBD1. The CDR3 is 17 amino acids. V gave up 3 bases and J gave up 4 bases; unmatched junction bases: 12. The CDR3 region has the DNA TGTGCCAGCAGTTTTGTTTCAACAGGGGGCATGGGCACTGAAGCTTTCTTT. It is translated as CASSFVSTGGMGTEAFF.

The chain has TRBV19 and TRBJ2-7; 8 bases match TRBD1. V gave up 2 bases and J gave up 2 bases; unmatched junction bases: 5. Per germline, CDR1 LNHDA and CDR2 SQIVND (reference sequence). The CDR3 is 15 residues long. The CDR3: CASSIRWTGTYEQYF. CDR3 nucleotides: TGTGCCAGTAGTATACGATGGACAGGGACCTACGAGCAGTACTTC.

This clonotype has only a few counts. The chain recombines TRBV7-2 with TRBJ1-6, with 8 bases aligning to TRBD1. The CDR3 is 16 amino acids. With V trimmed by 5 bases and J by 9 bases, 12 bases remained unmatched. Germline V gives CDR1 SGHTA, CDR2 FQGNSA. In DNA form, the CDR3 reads TGTGCCAGCAGCCTAGACCCCACAGGGGGGAGTTCACCCCTCCACTTT. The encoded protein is CASSLDPTGGSSPLHF.

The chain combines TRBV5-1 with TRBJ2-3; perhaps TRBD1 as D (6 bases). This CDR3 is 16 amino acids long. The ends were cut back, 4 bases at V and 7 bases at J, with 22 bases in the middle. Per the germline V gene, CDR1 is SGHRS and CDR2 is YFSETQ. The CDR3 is CASSDFPGERENTQYF. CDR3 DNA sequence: TGCGCCAGCAGCGACTTCCCAGGGGAGAGGGAAAATACGCAGTATTTT. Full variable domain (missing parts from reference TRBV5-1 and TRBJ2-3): KAGVTQTPRYLIKTRGQQVTLSCSPISGHRSVSWYQQTPGQGLQFLFEYFSETQRNKGNFPGRFSGRQFSNSRSEMNVSTLELGDSALYLCASSDFPGERENTQYFGPGTRLTVL.

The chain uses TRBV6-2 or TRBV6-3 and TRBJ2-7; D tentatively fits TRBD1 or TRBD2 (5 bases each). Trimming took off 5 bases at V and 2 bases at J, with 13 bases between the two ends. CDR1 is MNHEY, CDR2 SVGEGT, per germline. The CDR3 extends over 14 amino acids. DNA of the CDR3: TGTGCCAGCAGTCGAGGGGACGCTGCCTACGAGCAGTACGTC. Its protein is CASSRGDAAYEQYV.

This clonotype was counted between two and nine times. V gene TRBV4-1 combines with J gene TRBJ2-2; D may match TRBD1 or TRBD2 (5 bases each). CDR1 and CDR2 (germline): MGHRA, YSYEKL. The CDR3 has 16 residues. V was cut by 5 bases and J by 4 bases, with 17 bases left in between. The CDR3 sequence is CASSDRGAVLTGELFF. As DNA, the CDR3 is TGCGCCAGCAGCGACCGAGGGGCAGTCCTCACCGGGGAGCTGTTTTTT.

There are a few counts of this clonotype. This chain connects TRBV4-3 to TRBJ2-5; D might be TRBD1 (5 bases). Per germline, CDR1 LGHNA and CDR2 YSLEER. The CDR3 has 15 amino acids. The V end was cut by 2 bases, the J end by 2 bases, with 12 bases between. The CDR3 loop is CASSQHTTGQETQYF. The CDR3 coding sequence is TGCGCCAGCAGCCAACATACTACAGGTCAAGAGACCCAGTACTTC.